This TCR beta chain emerged from a study of T-cell memory formation after mild COVID-19. About the research overall: Clustering of TCRs was largely donor specific. Study-level results: Clones contracting over day 15 to 85 were CD4/CD8 balanced, with later expanders leaning CD4+. For second-wave clones that peaked at day 37, SARS-CoV-2 specificity went unverified. Mostly located in CM and EM were contracting CD4+ clones, with contracting CD8+ clones located in EMRA.

This clonotype was observed a handful of times. The antigen remains undetermined. V was pared by 1 base and J by 10 bases, with 7 bases of the junction left unmatched. CDR3 size: 14 residues. TCRdb used MiXCR to reprocess the 5' RACE reads, holding one entry per CDR3 protein. The sample contains about 150,000 distinct CDR3 sequences, approximately 25% of which appear only once. The TCR originated in an adult woman who had mild COVID-19 (a few samples of this study predate the infection). Cell type and time point are not known. Sequencing input: PBMCs or a T cell subset sorted from them (not recorded which). V usage is TRBV12-3 or TRBV12-4 and J usage is TRBJ2-1; 7 bases align to TRBD2. The CDR3: CASSLVGGTTEQFF. The DNA for the CDR3 is TGTGCCAGCAGTTTAGTGGGAGGGACGACAGAGCAGTTCTTC.